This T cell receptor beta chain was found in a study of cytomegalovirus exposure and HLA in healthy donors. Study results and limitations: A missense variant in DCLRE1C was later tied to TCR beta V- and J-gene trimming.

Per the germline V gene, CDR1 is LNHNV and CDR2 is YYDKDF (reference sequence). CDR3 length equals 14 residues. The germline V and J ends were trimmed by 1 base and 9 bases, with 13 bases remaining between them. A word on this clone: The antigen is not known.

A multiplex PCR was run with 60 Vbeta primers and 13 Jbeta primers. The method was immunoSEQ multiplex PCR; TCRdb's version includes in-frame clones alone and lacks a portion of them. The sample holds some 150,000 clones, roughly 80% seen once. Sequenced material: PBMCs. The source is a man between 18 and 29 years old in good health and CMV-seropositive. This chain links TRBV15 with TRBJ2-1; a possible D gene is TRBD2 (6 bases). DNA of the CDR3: TGTGCCACCAGCAGAGGTACGGGAGCTGGTGAGCAGTTCTTC. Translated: CATSRGTGAGEQFF.